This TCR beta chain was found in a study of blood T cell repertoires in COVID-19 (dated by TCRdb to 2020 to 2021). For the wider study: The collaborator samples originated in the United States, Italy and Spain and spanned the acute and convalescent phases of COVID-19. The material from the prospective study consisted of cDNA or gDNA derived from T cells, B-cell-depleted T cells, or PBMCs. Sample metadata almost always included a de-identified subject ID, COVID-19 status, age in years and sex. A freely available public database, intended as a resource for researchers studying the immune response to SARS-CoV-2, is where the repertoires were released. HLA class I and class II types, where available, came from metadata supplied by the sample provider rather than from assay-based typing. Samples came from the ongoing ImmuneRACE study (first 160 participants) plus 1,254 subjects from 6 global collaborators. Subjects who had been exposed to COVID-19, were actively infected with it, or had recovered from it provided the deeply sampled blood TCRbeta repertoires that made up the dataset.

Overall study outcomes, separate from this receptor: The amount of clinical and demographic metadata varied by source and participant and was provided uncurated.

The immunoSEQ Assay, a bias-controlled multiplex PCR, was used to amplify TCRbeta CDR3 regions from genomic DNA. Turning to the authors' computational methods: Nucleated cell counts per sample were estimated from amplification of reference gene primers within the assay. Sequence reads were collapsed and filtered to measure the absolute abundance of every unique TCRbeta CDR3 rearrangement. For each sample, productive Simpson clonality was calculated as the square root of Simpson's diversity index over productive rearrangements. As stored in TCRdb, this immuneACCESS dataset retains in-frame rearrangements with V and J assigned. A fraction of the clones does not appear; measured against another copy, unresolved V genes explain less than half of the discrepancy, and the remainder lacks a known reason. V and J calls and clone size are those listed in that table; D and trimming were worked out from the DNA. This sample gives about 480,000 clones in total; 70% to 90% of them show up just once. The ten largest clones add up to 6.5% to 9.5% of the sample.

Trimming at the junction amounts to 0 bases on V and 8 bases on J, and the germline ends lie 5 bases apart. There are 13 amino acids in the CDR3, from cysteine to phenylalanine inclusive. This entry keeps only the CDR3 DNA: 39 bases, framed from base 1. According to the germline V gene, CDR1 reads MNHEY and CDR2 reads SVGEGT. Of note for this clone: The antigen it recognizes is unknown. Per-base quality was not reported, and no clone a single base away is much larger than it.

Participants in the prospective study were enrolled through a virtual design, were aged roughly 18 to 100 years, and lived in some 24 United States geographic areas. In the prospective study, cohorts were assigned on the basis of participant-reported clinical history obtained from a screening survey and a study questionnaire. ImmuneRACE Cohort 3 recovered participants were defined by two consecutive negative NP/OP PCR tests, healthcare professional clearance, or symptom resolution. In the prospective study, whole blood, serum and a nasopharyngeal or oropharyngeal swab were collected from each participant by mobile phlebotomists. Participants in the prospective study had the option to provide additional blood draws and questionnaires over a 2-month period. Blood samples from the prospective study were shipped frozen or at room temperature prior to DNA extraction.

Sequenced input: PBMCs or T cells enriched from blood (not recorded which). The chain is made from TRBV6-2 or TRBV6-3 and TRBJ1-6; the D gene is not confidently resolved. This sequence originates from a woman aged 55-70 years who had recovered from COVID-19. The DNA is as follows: TGTGCCAGCAGTTACTCTTATGATTCACCCCTCCACTTT. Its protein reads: CASSYSYDSPLHF.